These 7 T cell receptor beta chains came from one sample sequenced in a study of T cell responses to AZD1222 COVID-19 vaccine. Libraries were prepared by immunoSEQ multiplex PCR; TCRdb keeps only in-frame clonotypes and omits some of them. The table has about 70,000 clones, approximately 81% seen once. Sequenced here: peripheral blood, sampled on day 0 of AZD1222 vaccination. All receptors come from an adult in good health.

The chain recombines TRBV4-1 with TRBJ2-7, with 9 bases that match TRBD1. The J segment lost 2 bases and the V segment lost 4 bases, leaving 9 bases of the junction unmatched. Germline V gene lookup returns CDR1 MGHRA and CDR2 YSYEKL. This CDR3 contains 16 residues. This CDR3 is CASSRHSGQGPYEQYF. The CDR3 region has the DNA TGCGCCAGCAGCCGCCACAGCGGACAGGGGCCCTACGAGCAGTACTTC.

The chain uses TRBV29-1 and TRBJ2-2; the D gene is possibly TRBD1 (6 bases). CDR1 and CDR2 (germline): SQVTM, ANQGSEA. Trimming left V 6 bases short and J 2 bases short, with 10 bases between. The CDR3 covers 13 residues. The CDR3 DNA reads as TGCAGCGTCAAACAGGGTAACACCGGGGAGCTGTTTTTT. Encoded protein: CSVKQGNTGELFF.

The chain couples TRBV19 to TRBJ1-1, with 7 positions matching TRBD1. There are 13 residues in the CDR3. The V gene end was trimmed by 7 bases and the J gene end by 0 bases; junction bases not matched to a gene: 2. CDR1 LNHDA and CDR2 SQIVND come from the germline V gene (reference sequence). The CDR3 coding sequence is TGTGCCAGTAAGGGGACAGTGAACACTGAAGCTTTCTTT. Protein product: CASKGTVNTEAFF.

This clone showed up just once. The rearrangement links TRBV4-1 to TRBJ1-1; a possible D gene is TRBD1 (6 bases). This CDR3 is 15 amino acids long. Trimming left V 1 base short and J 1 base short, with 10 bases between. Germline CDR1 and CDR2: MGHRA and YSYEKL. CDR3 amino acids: CASSQADRPNTEAFF. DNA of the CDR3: TGCGCCAGCAGCCAAGCAGACAGGCCGAACACTGAAGCTTTCTTT.

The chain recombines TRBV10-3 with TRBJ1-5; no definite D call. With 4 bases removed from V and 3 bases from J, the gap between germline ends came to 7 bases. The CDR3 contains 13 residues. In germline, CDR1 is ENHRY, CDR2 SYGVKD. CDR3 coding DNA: TGTGCCATCAGTGTGACGGCCAATCAGCCCCAGCATTTT. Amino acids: CAISVTANQPQHF.

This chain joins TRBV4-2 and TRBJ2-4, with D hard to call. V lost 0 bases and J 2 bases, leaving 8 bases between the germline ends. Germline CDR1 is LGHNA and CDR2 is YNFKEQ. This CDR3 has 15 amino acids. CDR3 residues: CASSQDATSKNIQYF. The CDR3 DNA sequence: TGTGCCAGCAGCCAAGACGCGACCTCCAAAAACATTCAGTACTTC.

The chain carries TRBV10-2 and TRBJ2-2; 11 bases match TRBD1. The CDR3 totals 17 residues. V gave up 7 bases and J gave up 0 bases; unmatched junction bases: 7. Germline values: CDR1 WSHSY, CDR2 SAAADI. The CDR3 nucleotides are TGCGCCAGCACCCAAAGGGGACAGGGGGCGAACACCGGGGAGCTGTTTTTT. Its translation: CASTQRGQGANTGELFF.